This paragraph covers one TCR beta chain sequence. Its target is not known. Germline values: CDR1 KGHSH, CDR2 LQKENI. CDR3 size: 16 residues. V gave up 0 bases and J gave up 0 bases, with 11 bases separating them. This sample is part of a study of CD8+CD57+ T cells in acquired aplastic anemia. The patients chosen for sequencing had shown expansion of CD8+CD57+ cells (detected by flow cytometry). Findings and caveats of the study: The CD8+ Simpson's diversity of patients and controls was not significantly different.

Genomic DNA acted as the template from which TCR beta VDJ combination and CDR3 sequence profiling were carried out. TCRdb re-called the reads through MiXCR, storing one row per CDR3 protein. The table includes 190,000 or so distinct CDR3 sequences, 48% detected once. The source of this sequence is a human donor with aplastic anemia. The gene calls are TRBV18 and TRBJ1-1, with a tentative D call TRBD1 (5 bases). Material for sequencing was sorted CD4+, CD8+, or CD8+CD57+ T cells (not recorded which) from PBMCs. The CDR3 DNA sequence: TGTGCCAGCTCACCACCCAATCCAGGGTTGAACACTGAAGCTTTCTTT. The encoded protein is CASSPPNPGLNTEAFF.